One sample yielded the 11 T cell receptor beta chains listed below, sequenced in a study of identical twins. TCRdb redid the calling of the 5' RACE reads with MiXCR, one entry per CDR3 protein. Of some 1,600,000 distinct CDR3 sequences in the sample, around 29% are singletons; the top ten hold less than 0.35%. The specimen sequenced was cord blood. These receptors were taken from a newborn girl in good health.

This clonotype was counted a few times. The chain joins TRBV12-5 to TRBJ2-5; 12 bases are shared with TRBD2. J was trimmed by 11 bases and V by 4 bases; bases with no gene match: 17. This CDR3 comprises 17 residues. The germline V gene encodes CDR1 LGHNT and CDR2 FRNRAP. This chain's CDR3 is CASGSILAGGSYNEQYF. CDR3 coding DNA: TGTGCTAGTGGTTCGATACTAGCGGGGGGTTCCTACAATGAGCAGTACTTC. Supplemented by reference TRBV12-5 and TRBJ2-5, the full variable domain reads DARVTQTPRHKVTEMGQEVTMRCQPILGHNTVFWYRQTMMQGLELLAYFRNRAPLDDSGMPKDRFSAEMPDATLATLKIQPSEPRDSAVYFCASGSILAGGSYNEQYFGPGTRLLVL.

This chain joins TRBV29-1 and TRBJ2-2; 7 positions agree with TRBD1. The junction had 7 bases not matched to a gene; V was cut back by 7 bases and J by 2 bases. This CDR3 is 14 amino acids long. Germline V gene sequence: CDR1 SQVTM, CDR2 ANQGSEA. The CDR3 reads CSGRQGSNTGELFF. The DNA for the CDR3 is TGCAGCGGGAGACAGGGCTCAAACACCGGGGAGCTGTTTTTT.

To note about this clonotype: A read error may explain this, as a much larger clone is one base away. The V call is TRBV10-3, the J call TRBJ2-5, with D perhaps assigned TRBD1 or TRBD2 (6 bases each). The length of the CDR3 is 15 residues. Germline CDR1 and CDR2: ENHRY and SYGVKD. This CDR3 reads CAFSERQGRSETQYF. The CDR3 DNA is TGTGCCTTCAGTGAACGGCAGGGGAGGTCGGAGACCCAGTACTTC.

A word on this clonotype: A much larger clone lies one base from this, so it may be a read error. CDR3 sequence: CAVSGGTLQETQYF. The CDR3 DNA follows: TGTGCCGTCAGTGGGGGGACTTTACAAGAGACCCAGTACTTC. The chain employs TRBV10-3 and TRBJ2-5; weak D call: TRBD2 (6 bases). The CDR3 is made up of 14 amino acids. CDR1 and CDR2 from the germline V gene are ENHRY and SYGVKD.

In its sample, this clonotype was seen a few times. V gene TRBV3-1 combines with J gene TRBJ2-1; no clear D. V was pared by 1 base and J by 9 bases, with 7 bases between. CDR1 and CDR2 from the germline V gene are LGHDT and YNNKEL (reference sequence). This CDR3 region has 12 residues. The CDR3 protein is CASSQVRSEQFF. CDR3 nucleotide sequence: TGTGCCAGCAGCCAAGTAAGGAGTGAGCAGTTCTTC.

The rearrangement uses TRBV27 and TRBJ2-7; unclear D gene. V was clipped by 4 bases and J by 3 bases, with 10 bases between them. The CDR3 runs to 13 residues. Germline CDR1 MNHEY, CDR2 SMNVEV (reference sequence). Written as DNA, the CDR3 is TGTGCCAGCAGTTCAAGGGCCCTCTACGAGCAGTACTTC. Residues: CASSSRALYEQYF.

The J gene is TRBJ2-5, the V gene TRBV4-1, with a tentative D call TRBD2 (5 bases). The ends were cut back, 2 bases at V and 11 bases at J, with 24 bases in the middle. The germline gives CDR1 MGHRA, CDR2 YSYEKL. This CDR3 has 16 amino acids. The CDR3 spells CASSQSGPGLYNEQYF. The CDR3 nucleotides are TGCGCCAGCAGCCAATCTGGACCCGGACTCTACAATGAGCAGTACTTC.

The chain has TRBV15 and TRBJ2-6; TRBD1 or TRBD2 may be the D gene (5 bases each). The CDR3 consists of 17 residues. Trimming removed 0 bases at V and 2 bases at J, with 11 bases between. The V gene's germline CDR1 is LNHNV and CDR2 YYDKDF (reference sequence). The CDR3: CATSRDWGYTGANVLTF. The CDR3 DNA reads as TGTGCCACCAGCAGAGATTGGGGGTATACTGGGGCCAACGTCCTGACTTTC.

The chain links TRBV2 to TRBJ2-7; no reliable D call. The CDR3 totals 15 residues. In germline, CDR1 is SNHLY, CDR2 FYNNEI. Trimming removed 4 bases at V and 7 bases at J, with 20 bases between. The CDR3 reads CASSVREPAYNEQYF. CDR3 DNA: TGTGCCAGCAGTGTACGTGAGCCAGCGTACAATGAGCAGTACTTC.

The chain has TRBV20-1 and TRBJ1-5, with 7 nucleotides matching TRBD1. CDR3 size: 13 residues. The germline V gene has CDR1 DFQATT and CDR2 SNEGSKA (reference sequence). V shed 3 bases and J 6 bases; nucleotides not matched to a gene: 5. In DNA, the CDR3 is TGCAGTGCTAGGGATACAGGGGTTCAGCCCCAGCATTTT. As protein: CSARDTGVQPQHF.

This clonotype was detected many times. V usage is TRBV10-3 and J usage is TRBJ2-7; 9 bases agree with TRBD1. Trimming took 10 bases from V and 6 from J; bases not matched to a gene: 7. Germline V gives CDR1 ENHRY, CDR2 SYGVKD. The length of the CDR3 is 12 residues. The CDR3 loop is CASRQGGGEQYF. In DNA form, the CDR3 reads TGTGCCAGTCGACAGGGGGGAGGCGAGCAGTACTTC.